One and the same sample provided the 20 T cell receptor beta chains below, sequenced in a study of CD8+CD57+ T cells in acquired aplastic anemia. CDR3 and TCR beta VDJ profiling relied on genomic DNA as the template. Each CDR3 protein gets one entry after TCRdb re-called the reads with MiXCR. The table includes 400,000 to 500,000 distinct CDR3 sequences, roughly 68% detected once. Sequencing was performed on sorted CD4+, CD8+, or CD8+CD57+ T cells (not recorded which) from PBMCs. The receptors stem from a human donor in good health, serving as a control.

About this clonotype: The germline gene is not matched at one end of the junction; a read error may be the cause. The chain has TRBV15 and TRBJ1-1; the D is unclear. Germline lookup yields CDR1 LNHNV and CDR2 YYDKDF (reference sequence). The CDR3 is made up of 15 amino acids. The CDR3 region has the DNA TGCGCCACCAGCTGGGAGCCCGACGGAGTGACTGAAGCTTTCTTT. Translation: CATSWEPDGVTEAFF.

V and J are TRBV29-1 and TRBJ2-3; D remains ambiguous. The CDR3 length is 10 residues. Germline V gene lookup returns CDR1 SQVTM and CDR2 ANQGSEA. V gave up 7 bases and J gave up 6 bases, with 8 bases separating them. CDR3 sequence reads: CSGYTDTQYF. The CDR3 DNA is TGCAGCGGGTACACGGATACGCAGTATTTT.

On this clonotype itself: Relative to the germline gene, one junction end is altered; a read error may explain this. The V and J genes are TRBV19 and TRBJ1-5; possibly TRBD1 for D (6 bases). Per germline, CDR1 LNHDA and CDR2 SQIVND (reference sequence). CDR3 size: 17 residues. CDR3 nucleotides: TGTGCCAGTGGGGGCCGGGTGAAAGGTGGTAGCGATCAGCCCCAGCATTTT. It yields the protein CASGGRVKGGSDQPQHF. Variable domain in full (rest from reference TRBV19 and TRBJ1-5): DGGITQSPKYLFRKEGQNVTLSCEQNLNHDAMYWYRQDPGQGLRLIYYSQIVNDFQKGDIAEGYSVSREKKESFPLTVTSAQKNPTAFYLCASGGRVKGGSDQPQHFGDGTRLSIL.

There are a few counts of this clonotype. The rearrangement uses TRBV7-2 and TRBJ2-7; 10 bases match TRBD1. This CDR3 is 14 amino acids long. Germline V gene data show CDR1 as SGHTA and CDR2 as FQGNSA. The ends lost 5 bases at V and 5 bases at J; junction bases unmatched: 6. The CDR3 DNA reads TGTGCCAGCAGCGCAGAGACAGGGGGCGACGAGCAGTACTTC. As protein: CASSAETGGDEQYF.

This clonotype was found many times. The CDR3 protein is CASSYPLGEASYEQYF. In DNA, the CDR3 is TGTGCCAGCAGTTACCCATTGGGGGAAGCCTCCTACGAGCAGTACTTC. The chain carries TRBV6-2 or TRBV6-3 and TRBJ2-7; D might be TRBD1 or TRBD2, each matching 5 bases. V shed 2 bases and J shed 0 bases, with 14 bases lying between them. The CDR3 runs 16 residues. The germline CDR1 and CDR2 sequences are MNHEY and SVGEGT.

The chain recombines TRBV30 with TRBJ2-1; D gene uncertain. CDR1 is GTSNPN and CDR2 is SVGIG in the germline V gene (reference sequence). V lost 2 bases and J 9 bases, leaving 20 bases between the germline ends. The CDR3 is 15 amino acids. DNA of the CDR3: TGTGCCTGGAGTCGAACACTGGCCGGTCTCGGTGAGCAGTTCTTC. Encoded protein: CAWSRTLAGLGEQFF.

Remarks on this clonotype: Germline is not matched at one junction end, which may reflect a read error. The chain is built from TRBV2 and TRBJ1-2; perhaps TRBD1 as D (6 bases). Per the germline V gene, CDR1 is SNHLY and CDR2 is FYNNEI. This CDR3 has 14 residues. The CDR3 sequence: CASTVEPGADAQYF. CDR3 DNA: TGTGCCAGCACTGTAGAGCCGGGGGCGGATGCGCAGTATTTC.

V gene TRBV19 combines with J gene TRBJ2-1; D gene uncertain. V was clipped by 3 bases and J by 5 bases, with 14 bases between them. The germline V gene encodes CDR1 LNHDA and CDR2 SQIVND (reference sequence). CDR3 size: 15 residues. The CDR3 nucleotides read TGTGCCAGTAGTATCTCCCCTTCCCCAAACAATGAGCAGTTCTTC. Translating it yields CASSISPSPNNEQFF.

This clonotype was detected once. V usage is TRBV20-1 and J usage is TRBJ1-1; D call uncertain. Trimming left V 0 bases short and J 1 base short, with 15 bases between. The CDR3 totals 16 residues. The germline V gene has CDR1 DFQATT and CDR2 SNEGSKA (reference sequence). The CDR3 nucleotides are TGCAGTGCTAGAGAGCAGAGTTTGAGAGAGAACACTGAAGCTTTCTTT. Translation: CSAREQSLRENTEAFF.

J is TRBJ1-6 and V is TRBV2; D is unclear. V dropped 2 bases and J dropped 9 bases, with 11 bases sitting between them. The CDR3 covers 14 residues. Germline assignment: CDR1 SNHLY and CDR2 FYNNEI. Here the CDR3 reads CASSESGKGSPLHF. The CDR3 DNA sequence: TGTGCCAGCAGTGAATCCGGGAAGGGTTCACCCCTCCACTTT.

In this sample, this clonotype turned up many times. The chain combines TRBV30 with TRBJ1-3; maybe TRBD1 (6 bases). Trimming took off 0 bases at V and 3 bases at J, with 9 bases between the two ends. This CDR3 comprises 14 residues. In germline, CDR1 is GTSNPN, CDR2 SVGIG (reference sequence). This CDR3 is CAWSVPTGGNTIYF. In DNA form, the CDR3 reads TGTGCCTGGAGTGTGCCGACAGGTGGAAACACCATATATTTT.

The gene calls are TRBV7-9 and TRBJ2-5; D unclear. Germline V gene lookup returns CDR1 SEHNR and CDR2 FQNEAQ (reference sequence). V was shortened by 6 bases and J by 6 bases, with 14 bases between the two germline ends. The CDR3 consists of 13 residues. The CDR3 DNA follows: TGTGCCAGCAGGCAAGCCATGGGAAAGACCCAGTACTTC. It encodes CASRQAMGKTQYF.

This clonotype was seen at least ten times. J is TRBJ2-6 and V is TRBV18; D is uncertain. V lost 1 base, J lost 0 bases, and 7 bases lay in between. Germline-derived CDR1 and CDR2 are KGHSH and LQKENI. The CDR3 spans 16 residues. The CDR3 DNA follows: TGTGCCAGCTCACCACTCAGTTCCTCTGGGGCCAACGTCCTGACTTTC. Translating gives CASSPLSSSGANVLTF.

At least ten counts were recorded for this clonotype. The V call is TRBV2, the J call TRBJ1-3; D is unclear. Per the germline V gene, CDR1 is SNHLY and CDR2 is FYNNEI. The CDR3 covers 13 residues. With 8 bases removed from V and 0 bases from J, the gap between germline ends came to 8 bases. CDR3 protein: CASSYRSGNTIYF. The CDR3 DNA sequence: TGTGCCAGCTCCTACCGCTCTGGAAACACCATATATTTT. Filled out from reference TRBV2 and TRBJ1-3, the complete variable domain reads EPEVTQTPSHQVTQMGQEVILRCVPISNHLYFYWYRQILGQKVEFLVSFYNNEISEKSEIFDDQFSVERPDGSNFTLKIRSTKLEDSAMYFCASSYRSGNTIYFGEGSWLTVV.

This clonotype was seen at least ten times. The genes are TRBV20-1 and TRBJ2-1; no firm D call. Between the trimmed V and J ends, which lost 2 bases and 6 bases, there was a span of 8 bases. The CDR3 loop spans 12 amino acids. Germline CDR1 DFQATT, CDR2 SNEGSKA (reference sequence). CDR3 nucleotides: TGCAGTGCTAGAACGGGTGCCAATGAGCAGTTCTTC. Protein: CSARTGANEQFF.

The sample holds many counts of this clonotype. At one of its ends the junction is not consistent with the germline gene, which may arise from a read error. The rearrangement links TRBV15 to TRBJ2-7; unclear D gene. Germline lookup yields CDR1 LNHNV and CDR2 YYDKDF (reference sequence). This CDR3 comprises 14 residues. This CDR3 is CATRRASFVYEQYF. The CDR3 region has the DNA TGTGCCACCAGGAGAGCCTCATTCGTCTACGAGCAGTACTTC.

V and J are TRBV6-6 and TRBJ1-1, with D possibly being TRBD1 (5 bases). V shed 7 bases and J shed 0 bases, with 12 bases lying between them. Germline-derived CDR1 and CDR2 are MNHNY and SVGAGI (reference sequence). The CDR3 is 14 amino acids. CDR3 DNA sequence: TGTGCCAGCACTCCCTCGACAGTGAACACTGAAGCTTTCTTT. It is translated as CASTPSTVNTEAFF.

As for this clonotype: The germline gene is not matched at one end of the junction; a read error may be the cause. The V call is TRBV15, the J call TRBJ1-6, with 7 bases lining up with TRBD1. CDR1 is LNHNV, CDR2 YYDKDF, per germline (reference sequence). The CDR3 sequence is 14 residues long. The CDR3 nucleotides read TGTGCCAGCAAGAGAGGGGGCTATAATTTCCCCCTCTACTTC. This codes for CASKRGGYNFPLYF. The full variable domain, its missing parts supplied by reference TRBV15 and TRBJ1-6, is DAMVIQNPRYQVTQFGKPVTLSCSQTLNHNVMYWYQQKSSQAPKLLFHYYDKDFNNEADTPDNFQSRRPNTSFCFLDIRSPGLGDTAMYLCASKRGGYNFPLYFGNGTRLTVT.

V gene TRBV7-2 combines with J gene TRBJ2-3; possibly TRBD2 for D (7 bases). The CDR3 runs 18 residues. The germline V and J ends were trimmed by 9 bases and 2 bases, with 27 bases remaining between them. The V gene's germline CDR1 is SGHTA and CDR2 FQGNSA. For the CDR3, the DNA is TGTGCCAGGAGTTACGAGGGGGGCGGGGGCAACCCCACAGATACGCAGTATTTT. It translates to CARSYEGGGGNPTDTQYF.

The chain is built from TRBV7-8 and TRBJ1-5, with 10 bases identical to TRBD1. Per germline, CDR1 SGHVS and CDR2 FQNEAQ. Trimming at V came to 7 bases and at J to 6 bases, leaving 6 bases not matched to a gene. This CDR3 is built from 14 residues. The CDR3 nucleotides are TGTGCCAGCACCGGGACAGGGGAATTTCAGCCCCAGCATTTT. It yields the protein CASTGTGEFQPQHF.